Listed below are T cell receptor beta chains from one sample, sequenced in a study of cytomegalovirus exposure and HLA in healthy donors. The data were produced by immunoSEQ multiplex PCR, yet TCRdb's version contains in-frame clones alone and is incomplete. This table holds some 81,000 clones, around 70% found once. The sequenced sample consisted of PBMCs. The receptors shown here come from a woman aged 40 to 55 in good health and CMV-seropositive. CDR3s leave out the opening cysteine and the closing phenylalanine or tryptophan. Size is stated for part of the rows, as once, few or many counts, or as a class when the clone is expanded.

V gene: TRBV19
J gene: TRBJ2-3
clone size: -
CDR3 protein: ASSIGHTQY

V gene: TRBV2
J gene: TRBJ1-6
clone size: -
CDR3 protein: ASLEQGFDNSPLH

V gene: TRBV27
J gene: TRBJ2-3
clone size: -
CDR3 protein: ASRDRFTDTQY

V gene: TRBV5-1
J gene: TRBJ1-1
clone size: -
CDR3 protein: ASSFDRGGNTEAF

V gene: TRBV7-9
J gene: TRBJ2-2
clone size: -
CDR3 protein: ASSLVSGQGVTGELF

V gene: TRBV1
J gene: TRBJ2-1
clone size: -
CDR3 protein: TSPKREWDSEQF

V gene: TRBV30
J gene: TRBJ1-6
clone size: -
CDR3 protein: AWRMGQGDNSPLH

V gene: TRBV7-9
J gene: TRBJ1-1
clone size: -
CDR3 protein: ASSFELNTEAF

V gene: TRBV6-6
J gene: TRBJ2-3
clone size: -
CDR3 protein: ASSLDRASYRAQY

V gene: TRBV9
J gene: TRBJ1-6
clone size: -
CDR3 protein: ASSEGNNSPLH

V gene: TRBV6-1
J gene: TRBJ2-1
clone size: -
CDR3 protein: ASSEAPQGREQF

V gene: TRBV6-1
J gene: TRBJ1-1
clone size: -
CDR3 protein: ASRDTEAF

V gene: TRBV19
J gene: TRBJ2-7
clone size: -
CDR3 protein: ASKYSAGGQNEQY

V gene: TRBV7-8
J gene: TRBJ1-5
clone size: once
CDR3 protein: ASSSALLDRGRVSNQPQH

V gene: TRBV2
J gene: TRBJ1-6
clone size: -
CDR3 protein: ASAVGQANSPLH

V gene: TRBV9
J gene: TRBJ2-1
clone size: -
CDR3 protein: ASSVASSYNEQF

V gene: TRBV7-2
J gene: TRBJ2-5
clone size: -
CDR3 protein: ASSLSRGYQETQY

V gene: TRBV7-2
J gene: TRBJ2-3
clone size: -
CDR3 protein: ASSPYGDTQY

V gene: TRBV28
J gene: TRBJ2-7
clone size: -
CDR3 protein: ASSLMSGLVYEQY

V gene: TRBV7-9
J gene: TRBJ1-2
clone size: -
CDR3 protein: ASSLALGQGAFYGYT

V gene: TRBV5-1
J gene: TRBJ2-2
clone size: -
CDR3 protein: ASSLTAGNTGELF

V gene: TRBV10-2
J gene: TRBJ2-7
clone size: few
CDR3 protein: ASSEQGVEQY

V gene: TRBV30
J gene: TRBJ2-5
clone size: -
CDR3 protein: AWASGSGIEETQY

V gene: TRBV5-1
J gene: TRBJ2-2
clone size: -
CDR3 protein: ASSPDSNTGELF

V gene: TRBV5-4
J gene: TRBJ1-6
clone size: few
CDR3 protein: ASSSNRGQNSPLH

V gene: TRBV30
J gene: TRBJ2-7
clone size: -
CDR3 protein: AWSVPVGRAYYEQY

V gene: TRBV6-1
J gene: TRBJ2-1
clone size: -
CDR3 protein: ASSEARESSYNEQF

V gene: TRBV5-1
J gene: TRBJ1-1
clone size: -
CDR3 protein: ASSFGDRGEAF

V gene: TRBV4-1
J gene: TRBJ2-1
clone size: few
CDR3 protein: ASSHSRGQQIYNEQF

V gene: TRBV19
J gene: TRBJ1-2
clone size: once
CDR3 protein: ASSSPGTNYGYT

V gene: TRBV6-4
J gene: TRBJ2-2
clone size: -
CDR3 protein: ASSDGRGLSGELF

V gene: TRBV6-1
J gene: TRBJ2-7
clone size: -
CDR3 protein: ASSESWQGAYEQY

V gene: TRBV4-1
J gene: TRBJ2-3
clone size: -
CDR3 protein: ASSQEPGGDTQY

V gene: TRBV4-2
J gene: TRBJ1-2
clone size: few
CDR3 protein: ASSQDAGGAGRNYGYP

V gene: TRBV9
J gene: TRBJ2-3
clone size: -
CDR3 protein: ASSVTDSPSTDTQY

V gene: TRBV7-8
J gene: TRBJ2-7
clone size: few
CDR3 protein: ASSLANKYEQY

V gene: TRBV11-2
J gene: TRBJ2-2
clone size: -
CDR3 protein: ASSKPPGTGNTGELF

V gene: TRBV30
J gene: TRBJ2-1
clone size: -
CDR3 protein: AWSRKGLAGGEQF

V gene: TRBV11-2
J gene: TRBJ1-1
clone size: -
CDR3 protein: ASSVAGNTEAF

V gene: TRBV6-5
J gene: TRBJ2-7
clone size: -
CDR3 protein: ATASWDKPYEQY

V gene: TRBV28
J gene: TRBJ2-5
clone size: few
CDR3 protein: ASSFSETQY

V gene: TRBV4-1
J gene: TRBJ2-5
clone size: few
CDR3 protein: ASSLWRSQETQY

V gene: TRBV7-6
J gene: TRBJ2-5
clone size: -
CDR3 protein: ASSARSGGRETQY

V gene: TRBV27
J gene: TRBJ1-1
clone size: -
CDR3 protein: ASSTNRGPLTPNTEAF

V gene: TRBV19
J gene: TRBJ1-1
clone size: -
CDR3 protein: ASPGFEAF

V gene: TRBV7-9
J gene: TRBJ1-2
clone size: -
CDR3 protein: ASSTGSNGYT

V gene: TRBV5-4
J gene: TRBJ1-2
clone size: -
CDR3 protein: ASSSDRVGYGYP

V gene: TRBV6-4
J gene: TRBJ2-7
clone size: -
CDR3 protein: AAGTGGISYEQY

V gene: TRBV10-3
J gene: TRBJ1-2
clone size: once
CDR3 protein: AISVGQNGYT